The 4 T cell receptor beta chains reported below all come from one sample, sequenced in a study of molecular identifiers for immune sequencing clone quantification. Each CDR3 protein is one row after TCRdb ran MiXCR on the PCR reads. The table lists about half a million distinct CDR3 sequences, roughly 26% of them singletons. What was sequenced was naive CD8+ T cells from blood, with Jurkat cell RNA spiked in. Subset noted: FACS-sorted CD8+CD4-CCR7+CD45RA+ naive T cells. These receptors all stem from a human donor in good health. Some libraries in this study had Jurkat cell RNA spiked in.

The table lists this clonotype with many counts. The chain is built from TRBV20-1 and TRBJ1-5; TRBD1 matches 7 bases. Trimming removed 2 bases from V and 4 bases from J; junction bases left unmatched: 5. This CDR3 has 14 residues. From germline, CDR1 is DFQATT and CDR2 SNEGSKA (reference sequence). CDR3 sequence (DNA): TGCAGTGCTAGAAGTCAGGGGGGAAATCAGCCCCAGCATTTT. Protein: CSARSQGGNQPQHF.

The chain couples TRBV27 to TRBJ2-1; 10 bases align to TRBD2. The CDR3 is made up of 14 amino acids. CDR1 is MNHEY and CDR2 is SMNVEV in the germline V gene (reference sequence). The ends lost 6 bases at V and 7 bases at J; junction bases unmatched: 6. The chain's CDR3 is CASRAGGPGNEQFF. The CDR3 DNA follows: TGTGCCAGCAGAGCGGGAGGGCCGGGGAATGAGCAGTTCTTC.

For this clonotype: A read error may account for a junction end that differs from germline. This chain joins TRBV3-1 and TRBJ2-7; TRBD2 matches 9 bases. Germline CDR1 and CDR2: LGHDT and YNNKEL (reference sequence). CDR3 size: 14 residues. The CDR3 spells CASSQFSGGYGQYF. The CDR3 coding sequence is TGTGCCAGCAGCCAGTTTAGCGGGGGATACGGGCAGTACTTC.

The sample holds many counts of this clonotype. The chain combines TRBV7-8 with TRBJ2-5; 10 bases are shared with TRBD1. In germline, CDR1 is SGHVS, CDR2 FQNEAQ. CDR3 length: 14 amino acids. V lost 4 bases and J lost 4; bases outside the gene matches: 3. CDR3 sequence: CASSSDRGVETQYF. DNA for the CDR3: TGTGCCAGCAGCTCGGACAGGGGGGTAGAGACCCAGTACTTC.